This TCR beta chain was sequenced during a study of T cell clonality in common variable immunodeficiency. TCRdb's copy holds only in-frame clones and misses some; the assay was immunoSEQ multiplex PCR. This sample has approximately 35,000 clones, each found more than once. Aged about 9 to 64 years, CVID subjects averaged about 38 years old. All CVID subjects were on immunoglobulin replacement for at least one year. Notes on the study in general: TCRbeta clonality was increased in CVID versus healthy controls. Fewer TCRbeta clones were shared among CVID subjects than controls. Fewer deletions and N-nucleotide insertions were reportedly seen in common variable immunodeficiency TCR beta sequences.

This clone has at least ten counts. The antigen is not known. Source material: peripheral blood mononuclear cells. This sequence was found in a human donor with common variable immunodeficiency.

The DNA read from the CDR3 is TGTGCCAGTAGCTCCTACAATGAG. Protein sequence: CASSSYNE. The whole CDR3 is CASSSYNEQFF. The V and J genes are TRBV14 and TRBJ2-1, with D hard to call. The CDR3 end is not reached by the read, which stops 3 residues before it; the germline J gene fills it in. CDR1 and CDR2 (germline): SGHDN, FVKESK. This CDR3 comprises 11 residues. The ends were cut back, 9 bases at V and 0 bases at J, with 3 bases in the middle.